Below, 2 T cell receptor beta chains from the same sample are listed, as sequenced in a study of shared clonotypes between healthy human individuals. The data were produced by immunoSEQ multiplex PCR, yet TCRdb's version contains in-frame clones alone and is incomplete. Of fewer than 600,000 clones in the sample, roughly four fifths are singletons; the top ten hold 12%. Sequencing was performed on PBMCs. These receptors were taken from a woman in her forties in good health. Some clones in this sample may be carry-over from other donors' samples.

This chain connects TRBV18 to TRBJ2-5; D is undetermined. Germline V gene data show CDR1 as KGHSH and CDR2 as LQKENI. V was pared by 0 bases and J by 5 bases, with 4 bases between. The CDR3 loop spans 12 amino acids. CDR3 sequence (DNA): TGTGCCAGCTCACCACCCGAGGAGACCCAGTACTTC. Amino acids: CASSPPEETQYF.

This clone was seen a single time. The chain uses TRBV5-1 and TRBJ2-5; D might be TRBD1 (6 bases). V was trimmed by 0 bases and J by 3 bases, leaving 9 bases between them. CDR1 is SGHRS, CDR2 YFSETQ, per germline. This CDR3 is built from 14 residues. CDR3 coding DNA: TGCGCCAGCAGCTTGGGCAGGGGCAAAGAGACCCAGTACTTC. This codes for CASSLGRGKETQYF.